The 28 T cell receptor beta chains presented below share a single source sample, sequenced in a study of CD8+ T cells in alopecia areata. The authors extracted RNA and reverse transcribed it into cDNA as the sequencing template. TCRdb's copy holds only in-frame clones and misses some; the assay was immunoSEQ multiplex PCR. Here the sample spans about 200,000 clones, more than 45% being singletons. Sample: CD4+ T cells sorted from blood, taken at week 0. All receptors derive from a human donor with alopecia areata.

The chain recombines TRBV4-1 with TRBJ2-7; D is uncertain. Germline V gives CDR1 MGHRA, CDR2 YSYEKL. With 0 bases removed from V and 0 bases from J, the gap between germline ends came to 9 bases. The CDR3 contains 15 residues. The CDR3 region has the DNA TGCGCCAGCAGCCAAGATAGGATAGACTCCTACGAGCAGTACTTC. This codes for CASSQDRIDSYEQYF.

The gene calls are TRBV30 and TRBJ1-1, with TRBD1 identical over 10 bases. J lost 1 base, V lost 4 bases, and 12 bases had no gene match. The germline V gene encodes CDR1 GTSNPN and CDR2 SVGIG (reference sequence). The length of the CDR3 is 17 residues. The CDR3 spells CAWTGQGPPRANTEAFF. The CDR3 nucleotides are TGTGCCTGGACGGGACAGGGGCCCCCGAGGGCGAACACTGAAGCTTTCTTT.

Worth noting for this clone: This same CDR3 is encoded by further DNA sequences in the sample. The chain employs TRBV30 and TRBJ1-1; TRBD1 is a possible D gene (5 bases). The ends were cut back, 1 base at V and 0 bases at J, with 9 bases in the middle. Germline V gene lookup returns CDR1 GTSNPN and CDR2 SVGIG (reference sequence). CDR3 length: 14 residues. The CDR3 sequence: CAWSAGRLNTEAFF. The CDR3 coding sequence is TGTGCCTGGAGTGCGGGACGGTTGAACACTGAAGCTTTCTTT.

There are a few counts of this clone. The sample has other DNA sequences that encode this CDR3 too. CDR3 in DNA: TGCAGCGTTGGAGGACTCATGAACACTGAAGCTTTCTTT. Its translation is CSVGGLMNTEAFF. The rearrangement joins TRBV29-1 to TRBJ1-1, with unresolved D. CDR3 length: 13 residues. Trimming took off 4 bases at V and 0 bases at J, with 9 bases between the two ends. Per germline, CDR1 SQVTM and CDR2 ANQGSEA.

The chain joins TRBV7-2 to TRBJ2-1; D unresolved. The germline V and J ends were trimmed by 4 bases and 5 bases, with 18 bases remaining between them. The CDR3 is made up of 16 amino acids. Germline V gene sequence: CDR1 SGHTA, CDR2 FQGNSA. The CDR3 sequence: CASSYLLRQAHNEQFF. The CDR3 DNA reads TGTGCCAGCAGCTACCTACTCCGTCAGGCCCACAATGAGCAGTTCTTC.

The CDR3 coding sequence is TGCAGCGTTTTTACAGGGACAAGTAGCAATCAGCCCCAGCATTTT. It translates to CSVFTGTSSNQPQHF. V and J are TRBV29-1 and TRBJ1-5, with D possibly being TRBD1 (6 bases). The CDR3 loop spans 15 amino acids. Germline loops: CDR1 SQVTM, CDR2 ANQGSEA. V shed 5 bases and J shed 0 bases, with 14 bases lying between them. Looking up the rest from reference TRBV29-1 and TRBJ1-5 gives the full variable domain: SAVISQKPSRDICQRGTSLTIQCQVDSQVTMMFWYRQQPGQSLTLIATANQGSEATYESGFVIDKFPISRPNLTFSTLTVSNMSPEDSSIYLCSVFTGTSSNQPQHFGDGTRLSIL.

V gene TRBV6-1 combines with J gene TRBJ1-1, with D perhaps matching TRBD1 (5 bases). Trimming took 7 bases from V and 7 from J, leaving 10 bases between them. Germline CDR1 and CDR2: MNHNS and SASEGT. The CDR3 extends over 11 amino acids. CDR3 protein: CASTITGEAFF. DNA for the CDR3: TGTGCCAGCACCATCACAGGTGAAGCTTTCTTT.

The sample holds one count of this clone. This chain links TRBV18 with TRBJ2-5, with no clear D. Trimming cost V 0 bases and J 1 base, with 6 bases left between them. Germline lookup yields CDR1 KGHSH and CDR2 LQKENI. The CDR3 covers 14 residues. Here the CDR3 reads CASSPPIRQETQYF. In nucleotides, the CDR3 is TGTGCCAGCTCACCACCGATTCGCCAAGAGACCCAGTACTTC.

This clone was observed a few times. This chain connects TRBV19 to TRBJ1-2; possible D gene TRBD1, 6 bases. CDR3 length equals 16 residues. Trimming pared 7 bases from V and 8 bases from J, leaving 26 bases between. Germline-derived CDR1 and CDR2 are LNHDA and SQIVND (reference sequence). In nucleotides, the CDR3 is TGTGCCAGTACCGAGTTTTCAGGGGTCGTTTCGAGAGGCTACACCTTC. Its protein product is CASTEFSGVVSRGYTF.

The rearrangement links TRBV29-1 to TRBJ2-7; 8 bases fit TRBD1. Germline V CDR1 and CDR2: SQVTM, ANQGSEA. The CDR3 has 13 residues. V shed 3 bases and J 2 bases; nucleotides not matched to a gene: 3. The DNA of the CDR3 is TGCAGCGTTGAGGGACAGGAGACCTACGAGCAGTACTTC. Protein sequence: CSVEGQETYEQYF.

V gene TRBV30 combines with J gene TRBJ1-2; 8 bases match TRBD1. Per germline, CDR1 GTSNPN and CDR2 SVGIG (reference sequence). This CDR3 contains 12 residues. The V and J ends lost 0 bases and 13 bases, in that order; junction bases with no gene match: 7. As DNA, the CDR3 is TGTGCCTGGAGTGTTGGACAGGGTCGGTCCACCTTC. Translated: CAWSVGQGRSTF.

J is TRBJ2-3 and V is TRBV6-5, with 7 bases fitting TRBD2. Unmatched junction bases numbered 8, after V lost 6 bases and J lost 2 bases. From germline, CDR1 is MNHEY and CDR2 SVGAGI. This CDR3 has 15 amino acids. Here the CDR3 reads CASRSPSGTTDTQYF. CDR3 sequence (DNA): TGTGCCAGCAGGTCTCCTAGCGGTACCACAGATACGCAGTATTTT.

This clone was seen only once. The V gene is TRBV6-5, the J gene TRBJ1-1; D gene ambiguous. CDR3 length: 13 residues. V lost 7 bases and J lost 1, with 10 bases in between. The V gene's germline CDR1 is MNHEY and CDR2 SVGAGI. The CDR3 nucleotides are TGTGCCAGCACCTTACACTCGAACACTGAAGCTTTCTTT. This gives the protein CASTLHSNTEAFF.

The chain joins TRBV5-1 to TRBJ1-1; D perhaps matches TRBD1 (5 bases). Trimming took 2 bases from V and 8 from J, leaving 13 bases between them. CDR1 is SGHRS and CDR2 is YFSETQ in the germline V gene. The CDR3 totals 13 residues. The CDR3 here is CASSFAAGSEAFF. CDR3 sequence (DNA): TGCGCCAGCAGCTTTGCAGCAGGGTCAGAAGCTTTCTTT.

In its sample, this clone was seen many times. The gene calls are TRBV6-6 and TRBJ2-4; 16 bases line up with TRBD2. The CDR3 sequence is 16 residues long. Unmatched junction bases numbered 7, after V lost 6 bases and J lost 8 bases. Germline loops: CDR1 MNHNY, CDR2 SVGAGI (reference sequence). CDR3 nucleotide sequence: TGTGCCAGCAGGGGGACTAGCGGGAGGGGAGGGGACATTCAGTACTTC. Residues: CASRGTSGRGGDIQYF.

This clone was picked up a small number of times. The chain joins TRBV27 to TRBJ2-3, with 9 bases lining up with TRBD1. V lost 4 bases to trimming and J lost 0 bases; unmatched junction nucleotides: 5. The germline V gene has CDR1 MNHEY and CDR2 SMNVEV (reference sequence). The CDR3 runs to 16 residues. CDR3 coding DNA: TGTGCCAGCAGTTCCGGACAGGGGCGAAGCACAGATACGCAGTATTTT. It is translated as CASSSGQGRSTDTQYF.

J is TRBJ2-1 and V is TRBV2; D possibly corresponds to TRBD2 (5 bases). CDR3 length: 13 amino acids. The germline V and J ends were trimmed by 6 bases and 3 bases, with 9 bases remaining between them. Germline values: CDR1 SNHLY, CDR2 FYNNEI. In nucleotides, the CDR3 is TGTGCCAGCAGGAGGGCCGACTACAATGAGCAGTTCTTC. It translates to CASRRADYNEQFF.

The V and J genes are TRBV7-2 and TRBJ1-2; a possible D gene is TRBD1 (6 bases). The CDR3 has 15 residues. CDR1 and CDR2 from the germline V gene are SGHTA and FQGNSA. V dropped 7 bases and J dropped 3 bases, with 18 bases sitting between them. Here the CDR3 reads CASTPVTGLDYGYTF. CDR3 in DNA: TGTGCCAGCACTCCGGTAACAGGGTTGGACTATGGCTACACCTTC.

The chain joins TRBV7-3 to TRBJ2-1; either TRBD1 or TRBD2 may supply D (5 bases each). V was cut by 2 bases and J by 2 bases, with 13 bases left in between. CDR1 is SGHTA, CDR2 FQGTGA, per germline. There are 16 residues in the CDR3. The CDR3 spells CASSLSSGRPYNEQFF. For the CDR3, the DNA is TGTGCCAGCAGCTTATCTTCGGGACGGCCCTACAATGAGCAGTTCTTC.

V and J are TRBV30 and TRBJ2-1; 9 bases agree with TRBD1. V trimming: 2 bases; J trimming: 2 bases; junction bases outside the gene matches: 19. The CDR3 covers 20 residues. Germline lookup yields CDR1 GTSNPN and CDR2 SVGIG (reference sequence). The chain's CDR3 is CAWSPHPDRGYRQTYNEQFF. The DNA for the CDR3 is TGTGCCTGGAGTCCCCACCCGGACAGGGGCTATAGGCAGACCTACAATGAGCAGTTCTTC.

The sample holds a few counts of this clone. The chain carries TRBV29-1 and TRBJ1-4, with 9 nucleotides matching TRBD1. V trimming: 6 bases; J trimming: 4 bases; junction bases outside the gene matches: 6. The CDR3 is 14 amino acids. The germline gives CDR1 SQVTM, CDR2 ANQGSEA. CDR3 bases: TGCAGCGTGAACCCGGGACAGGGTAATGAAAAACTGTTTTTT. It translates to CSVNPGQGNEKLFF.

The chain links TRBV6-1 to TRBJ2-1, with D unresolved. Trimming removed 2 bases at V and 1 base at J, with 12 bases between. Germline assignment: CDR1 MNHNS and CDR2 SASEGT. CDR3 length: 16 amino acids. CDR3 in DNA: TGTGCCAGCAGTGAACGGGCAGCGAAATCCTACAATGAGCAGTTCTTC. It yields the protein CASSERAAKSYNEQFF.

The genes are TRBV5-1 and TRBJ2-7; D not resolved. Per the germline V gene, CDR1 is SGHRS and CDR2 is YFSETQ. This CDR3 spans 13 amino acids. V lost 0 bases and J 3 bases, leaving 7 bases between the germline ends. CDR3: CASSLAFGYEQYF. CDR3 DNA sequence: TGCGCCAGCAGCTTGGCCTTTGGCTACGAGCAGTACTTC.

The J gene is TRBJ2-1, the V gene TRBV29-1, with 7 nucleotides matching TRBD2. This CDR3 spans 13 amino acids. The J segment lost 4 bases and the V segment lost 4 bases, leaving 4 bases of the junction unmatched. Germline CDR1 SQVTM, CDR2 ANQGSEA. DNA for the CDR3: TGCAGCGTTGTCGGGAGGCTATACAATGAGCAGTTCTTC. This translates into CSVVGRLYNEQFF.

J is TRBJ1-1 and V is TRBV27; 8 bases match TRBD1. CDR3 size: 16 residues. V trimming: 5 bases; J trimming: 2 bases; junction bases outside the gene matches: 10. CDR1 MNHEY and CDR2 SMNVEV come from the germline V gene (reference sequence). The CDR3 reads CASSGRQGPINTEAFF. As DNA, the CDR3 is TGTGCCAGCAGTGGACGACAGGGGCCTATAAACACTGAAGCTTTCTTT.

The table lists this clone with a few counts. The chain combines TRBV2 with TRBJ2-2; weak D call: TRBD1 (5 bases). Deletions cut 2 bases from V and 7 bases from J, with 11 bases between. There are 14 residues in the CDR3. Germline V gene data show CDR1 as SNHLY and CDR2 as FYNNEI. CDR3 sequence reads: CASSEQGVGGELFF. The CDR3 DNA follows: TGTGCCAGCAGTGAACAAGGGGTCGGCGGGGAGCTGTTTTTT.

This clone came up a few times. V gene TRBV4-1 combines with J gene TRBJ2-3; D is perhaps TRBD2 (6 bases). CDR1 and CDR2 (germline): MGHRA, YSYEKL. This CDR3 spans 14 amino acids. Trimming pared 3 bases from V and 0 bases from J, leaving 7 bases between. CDR3 amino acids: CASSQRESTDTQYF. The CDR3 DNA follows: TGCGCCAGCAGCCAGCGGGAAAGCACAGATACGCAGTATTTT.

This clone showed up just once. This sequence joins TRBV5-4 and TRBJ2-3; D gene ambiguous. The CDR3 runs 14 residues. CDR1 and CDR2 from the germline V gene are SGHNT and YYREEE (reference sequence). V was cut by 0 bases and J by 1 base, with 6 bases left in between. The CDR3 DNA sequence: TGTGCCAGCAGCTTGGAGGCGGGCACAGATACGCAGTATTTT. This gives the protein CASSLEAGTDTQYF.